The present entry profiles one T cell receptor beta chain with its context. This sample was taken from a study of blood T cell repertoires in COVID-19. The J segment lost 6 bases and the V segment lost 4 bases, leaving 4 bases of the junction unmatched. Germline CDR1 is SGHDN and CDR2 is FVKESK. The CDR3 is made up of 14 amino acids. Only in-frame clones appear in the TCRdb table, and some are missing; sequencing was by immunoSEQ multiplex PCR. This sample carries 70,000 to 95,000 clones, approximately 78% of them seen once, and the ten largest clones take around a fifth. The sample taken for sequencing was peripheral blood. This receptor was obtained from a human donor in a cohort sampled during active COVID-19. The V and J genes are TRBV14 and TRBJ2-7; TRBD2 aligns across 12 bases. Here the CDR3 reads CASSPSGGAGEQYF. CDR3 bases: TGTGCCAGCAGCCCTAGCGGGGGGGCGGGCGAGCAGTACTTC.